The 13 T cell receptor beta chains below were found in one sample sequenced in a study of vaccination effects on CD4 cells after COVID-19. Before any sequencing was done, the ViraFEST assay used viral peptide pools to expand antigen-specific CD4+ T cells. When around ten days of culture had elapsed, CD4+ T cells were isolated. The person's infection with SARS-CoV-2, confirmed by PCR, took place between March and December 2020. Two doses of either BNT162b2 or mRNA-1273 were given to each participant. No antigen is known for these receptors. Data came from immunoSEQ multiplex PCR; TCRdb stores just in-frame clones and leaves some out. The table records 11,000 to 15,000 clones, around 81% of them present only once. Sequenced here: CD4+ T cells from PBMCs cultured with SARS-CoV-2 spike peptides, sampled after COVID-19 vaccination. These receptor sequences come from a human donor who had a prior SARS-CoV-2 infection.

J is TRBJ2-5 and V is TRBV11-1; the D call may be TRBD1 or TRBD2 (6 bases each). CDR1 SGHAT and CDR2 FQDESV come from the germline V gene (reference sequence). There are 14 residues in the CDR3. V was pared by 5 bases and J by 1 base, with 11 bases between. The CDR3 region is CASSLGGIQETQYF. The CDR3 coding sequence is TGTGCCAGCAGCCTAGGGGGGATCCAAGAGACCCAGTACTTC.

The chain uses TRBV2 and TRBJ1-1; TRBD1 is a possible D gene (6 bases). The CDR3 contains 13 residues. Germline loops: CDR1 SNHLY, CDR2 FYNNEI. Deletions cut 7 bases from V and 4 bases from J, with 13 bases between. The CDR3 nucleotides read TGTGCCAGCACGGGGGGGCAGGGCACTGAAGCTTTCTTT. Translation gives CASTGGQGTEAFF.

This chain joins TRBV24-1 and TRBJ2-1, with 12 bases aligning to TRBD2. V lost 2 bases to trimming and J lost 3 bases; unmatched junction nucleotides: 7. Per the germline V gene, CDR1 is KGHDR and CDR2 is SFDVKD. This CDR3 is 18 amino acids long. The CDR3 bases are TGTGCCACCAGTGATTCTCGGACTAGCGGGGATAACTACAATGAGCAGTTCTTC. Amino acids: CATSDSRTSGDNYNEQFF.

This clone ranks as medium-sized. This chain joins TRBV6-5 and TRBJ1-3; D not certain. The CDR3 covers 15 residues. The V end was cut by 0 bases, the J end by 0 bases, with 6 bases between. Germline V CDR1 and CDR2: MNHEY, SVGAGI. The CDR3 DNA reads TGTGCCAGCAGTTACTCGCACAGCTCTGGAAACACCATATATTTT. Protein product: CASSYSHSSGNTIYF.

This clone has a handful of counts. The same CDR3 arises from other DNA sequences in this sample as well. The CDR3 DNA is TGTGCCAGCAGCTTAACAGGGGCCAACCTCTACAATGAGCAGTTCTTC. Protein: CASSLTGANLYNEQFF. This chain joins TRBV5-6 and TRBJ2-1; 7 bases agree with TRBD1. V gave up 2 bases and J gave up 3 bases; unmatched junction bases: 8. Germline-derived CDR1 and CDR2 are SGHDT and YYEEEE. The length of the CDR3 is 16 residues.

The rearrangement uses TRBV24-1 and TRBJ2-3; no definite D call. The CDR3 spans 13 residues. The V gene's germline CDR1 is KGHDR and CDR2 SFDVKD. Between the trimmed V and J ends, which lost 0 bases and 3 bases, there was a span of 3 bases. The CDR3 nucleotides are TGTGCCACCAGTGATTTGCAGACAGATACGCAGTATTTT. It is translated as CATSDLQTDTQYF.

Worth noting for this clone: The same CDR3 can be traced to other DNA sequences in this sample. The chain carries TRBV7-2 and TRBJ2-5; D remains unclear. Germline assignment: CDR1 SGHTA and CDR2 FQGNSA. The length of the CDR3 is 13 residues. V lost 5 bases and J lost 5, with 12 bases in between. For the CDR3, the DNA is TGTGCCAGCAGCCTCTCGCTTGGGGAGACCCAGTACTTC. Its protein is CASSLSLGETQYF. Variable domain in full (rest from reference TRBV7-2 and TRBJ2-5): GAGVSQSPSNKVTEKGKDVELRCDPISGHTALYWYRQSLGQGLEFLIYFQGNSAPDKSGLPSDRFSAERTGGSVSTLTIQRTQQEDSAVYLCASSLSLGETQYFGPGTRLLVL.

V usage is TRBV5-1 and J usage is TRBJ2-5, with 13 bases identical to TRBD2. The germline V gene encodes CDR1 SGHRS and CDR2 YFSETQ. This CDR3 has 16 amino acids. The V gene end was trimmed by 4 bases and the J gene end by 5 bases; junction bases not matched to a gene: 8. The CDR3 sequence: CASSQTLAGGRETQYF. The CDR3 coding sequence is TGCGCCAGCAGCCAGACACTAGCGGGGGGGCGGGAGACCCAGTACTTC.

CDR3 sequence (DNA): TGCAGTGCTAGCGGGAGCAATGAGCAGTTCTTC. Protein sequence: CSASGSNEQFF. V usage is TRBV20-1 and J usage is TRBJ2-1; a weak D match, TRBD2 (6 bases). The germline gives CDR1 DFQATT, CDR2 SNEGSKA (reference sequence). The CDR3 consists of 11 residues. Trimming removed 3 bases from V and 6 bases from J, with 6 bases in between.

The count of this clone is one. This sequence joins TRBV11-2 and TRBJ2-3; no clear D. The germline CDR1 and CDR2 sequences are SGHAT and FQNNGV. The CDR3 length is 11 residues. Trimming removed 6 bases at V and 5 bases at J, with 6 bases between. The CDR3 coding sequence is TGTGCCAGCAGATCAGGAGATACGCAGTATTTT. Amino acids: CASRSGDTQYF.

The V and J genes are TRBV6-5 and TRBJ2-2; 7 bases match TRBD1. CDR3 size: 15 residues. V lost 5 bases and J lost 6; bases outside the gene matches: 9. CDR1 MNHEY and CDR2 SVGAGI come from the germline V gene. The DNA of the CDR3 is TGTGCCAGCAGTACCAAGACAGGGATCCCCGGGGAGCTGTTTTTT. This codes for CASSTKTGIPGELFF.

V is TRBV7-3 and J is TRBJ2-7, with 7 bases fitting TRBD1. With V trimmed by 5 bases and J by 7 bases, 8 bases remained unmatched. The CDR3 loop spans 13 amino acids. Germline V gives CDR1 SGHTA, CDR2 FQGTGA. The chain's CDR3 is CASSSEGAAEQYF. CDR3 DNA: TGTGCCAGCAGCAGTGAGGGGGCGGCGGAGCAGTACTTC.

This chain connects TRBV6-6 to TRBJ2-5, with TRBD2 as a possible D gene (6 bases). V was cut by 6 bases and J by 1 base, with 12 bases left in between. The V gene's germline CDR1 is MNHNY and CDR2 SVGAGI (reference sequence). This CDR3 is built from 14 residues. The CDR3 spells CASRDLAFQETQYF. The CDR3 bases are TGTGCCAGCAGGGATCTAGCGTTCCAAGAGACCCAGTACTTC.